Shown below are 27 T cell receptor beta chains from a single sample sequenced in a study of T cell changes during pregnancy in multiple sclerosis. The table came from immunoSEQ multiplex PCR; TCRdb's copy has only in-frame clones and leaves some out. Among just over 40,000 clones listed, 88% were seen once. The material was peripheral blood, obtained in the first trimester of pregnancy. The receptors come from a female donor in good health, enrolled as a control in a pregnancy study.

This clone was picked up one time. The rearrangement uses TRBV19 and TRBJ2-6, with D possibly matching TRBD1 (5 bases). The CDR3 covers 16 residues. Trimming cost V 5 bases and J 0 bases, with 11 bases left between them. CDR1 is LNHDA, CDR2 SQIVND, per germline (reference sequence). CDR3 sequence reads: CASSWGRTSGANVLTF. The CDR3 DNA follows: TGTGCCAGTAGTTGGGGCCGCACCTCTGGGGCCAACGTCCTGACTTTC. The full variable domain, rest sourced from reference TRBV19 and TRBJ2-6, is DGGITQSPKYLFRKEGQNVTLSCEQNLNHDAMYWYRQDPGQGLRLIYYSQIVNDFQKGDIAEGYSVSREKKESFPLTVTSAQKNPTAFYLCASSWGRTSGANVLTFGAGSRLTVL.

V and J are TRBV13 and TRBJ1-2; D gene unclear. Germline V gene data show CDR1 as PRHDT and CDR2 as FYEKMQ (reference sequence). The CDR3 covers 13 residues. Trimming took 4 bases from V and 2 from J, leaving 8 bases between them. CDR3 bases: TGTGCCAGCAGCTCTGGCTCCAACTATGGCTACACCTTC. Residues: CASSSGSNYGYTF.

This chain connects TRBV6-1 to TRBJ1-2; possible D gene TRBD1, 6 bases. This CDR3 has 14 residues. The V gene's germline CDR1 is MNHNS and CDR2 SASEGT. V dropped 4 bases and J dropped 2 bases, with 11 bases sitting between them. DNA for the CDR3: TGTGCCAGCAGTGCCCGGACAGAAAACTATGGCTACACCTTC. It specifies CASSARTENYGYTF.

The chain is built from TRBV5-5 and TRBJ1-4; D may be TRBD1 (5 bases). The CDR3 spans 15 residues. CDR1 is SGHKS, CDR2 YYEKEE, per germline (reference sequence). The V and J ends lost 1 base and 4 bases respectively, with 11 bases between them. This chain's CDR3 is CASSLSRTSNEKLFF. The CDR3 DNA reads TGTGCCAGCAGCTTGAGCAGGACAAGTAATGAAAAACTGTTTTTT.

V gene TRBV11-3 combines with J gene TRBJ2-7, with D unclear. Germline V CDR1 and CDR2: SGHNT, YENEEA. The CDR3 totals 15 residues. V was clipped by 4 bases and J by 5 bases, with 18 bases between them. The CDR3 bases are TGTGCCAGCAGCTCCCGCCGTGAGCCACTGGACGAGCAGTACTTC. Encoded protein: CASSSRREPLDEQYF.

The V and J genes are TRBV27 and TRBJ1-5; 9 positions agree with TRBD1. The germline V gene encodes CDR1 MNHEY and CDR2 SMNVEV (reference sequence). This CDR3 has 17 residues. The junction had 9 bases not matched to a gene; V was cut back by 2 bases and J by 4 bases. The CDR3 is CASSLGTAGQGNQPQHF. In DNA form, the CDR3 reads TGTGCCAGCAGTTTAGGAACCGCGGGACAGGGAAATCAGCCCCAGCATTTT.

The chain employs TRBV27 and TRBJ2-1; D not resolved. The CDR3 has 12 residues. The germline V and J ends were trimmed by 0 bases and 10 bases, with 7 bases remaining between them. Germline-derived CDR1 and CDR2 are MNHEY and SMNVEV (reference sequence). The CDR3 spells CASSLSSQEQFF. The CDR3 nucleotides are TGTGCCAGCAGTTTATCGTCACAAGAGCAGTTCTTC.

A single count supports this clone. The CDR3 loop is CASSLPQTDTQYF. CDR3 bases: TGTGCCAGCAGCTTACCACAAACAGATACGCAGTATTTT. V gene TRBV7-9 combines with J gene TRBJ2-3; D not resolved. There are 13 residues in the CDR3. Trimming removed 2 bases at V and 3 bases at J, with 6 bases between. Germline CDR1 and CDR2: SEHNR and FQNEAQ (reference sequence).

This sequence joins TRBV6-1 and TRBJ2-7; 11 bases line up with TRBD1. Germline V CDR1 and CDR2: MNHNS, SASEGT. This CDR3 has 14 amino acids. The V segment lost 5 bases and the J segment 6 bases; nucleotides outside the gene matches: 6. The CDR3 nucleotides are TGTGCCAGCAGTCCCAGTGGGACAGGGGGCGAGCAGTACTTC. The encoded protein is CASSPSGTGGEQYF.

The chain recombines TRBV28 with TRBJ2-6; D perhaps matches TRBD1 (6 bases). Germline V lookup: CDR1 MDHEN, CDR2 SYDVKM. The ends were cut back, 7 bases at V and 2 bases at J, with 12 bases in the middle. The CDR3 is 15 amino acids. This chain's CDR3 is CASNLQGPGANVLTF. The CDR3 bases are TGTGCCAGCAATCTACAGGGACCTGGGGCCAACGTCCTGACTTTC.

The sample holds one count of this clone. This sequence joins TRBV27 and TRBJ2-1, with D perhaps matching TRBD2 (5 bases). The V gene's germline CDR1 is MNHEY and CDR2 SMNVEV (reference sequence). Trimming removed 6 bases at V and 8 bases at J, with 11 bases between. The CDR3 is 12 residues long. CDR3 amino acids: CASSRAGDEQFF. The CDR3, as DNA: TGTGCCAGCAGCCGGGCGGGCGATGAGCAGTTCTTC.

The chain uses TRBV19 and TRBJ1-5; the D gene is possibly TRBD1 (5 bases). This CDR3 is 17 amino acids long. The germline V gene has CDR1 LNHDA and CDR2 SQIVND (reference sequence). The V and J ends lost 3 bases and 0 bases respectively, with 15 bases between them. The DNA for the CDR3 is TGTGCCAGTAGTATCCAGGGTGCCCAATATAGCAATCAGCCCCAGCATTTT. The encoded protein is CASSIQGAQYSNQPQHF.

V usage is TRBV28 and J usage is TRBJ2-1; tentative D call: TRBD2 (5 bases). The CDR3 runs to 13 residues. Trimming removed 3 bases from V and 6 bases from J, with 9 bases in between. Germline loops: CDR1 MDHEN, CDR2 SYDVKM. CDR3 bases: TGTGCCAGCAGTTTCGGCGGGCGCAATGAGCAGTTCTTC. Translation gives CASSFGGRNEQFF.

The CDR3 DNA follows: TGTGCCAGCAGGGGACAAAAGAGCTACGAGCAGTACTTC. Protein product: CASRGQKSYEQYF. This chain uses TRBV6-5 with TRBJ2-7, with D possibly being TRBD1 (6 bases). V lost 6 bases, J lost 3 bases, and 12 bases lay in between. Germline CDR1 reads MNHEY; CDR2 reads SVGAGI. This CDR3 has 13 amino acids.

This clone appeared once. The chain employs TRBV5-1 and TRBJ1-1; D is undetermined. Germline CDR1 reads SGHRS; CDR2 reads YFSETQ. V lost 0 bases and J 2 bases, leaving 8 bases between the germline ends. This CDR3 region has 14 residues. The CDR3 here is CASSLDSGNTEAFF. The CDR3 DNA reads TGCGCCAGCAGCTTGGACTCGGGTAACACTGAAGCTTTCTTT.

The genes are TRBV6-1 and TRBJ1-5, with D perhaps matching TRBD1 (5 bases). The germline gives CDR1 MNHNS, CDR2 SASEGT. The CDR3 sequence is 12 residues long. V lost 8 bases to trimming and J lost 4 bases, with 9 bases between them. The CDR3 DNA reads TGTGCCAGCGCCAGGGCTAATCAGCCCCAGCATTTT. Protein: CASARANQPQHF.

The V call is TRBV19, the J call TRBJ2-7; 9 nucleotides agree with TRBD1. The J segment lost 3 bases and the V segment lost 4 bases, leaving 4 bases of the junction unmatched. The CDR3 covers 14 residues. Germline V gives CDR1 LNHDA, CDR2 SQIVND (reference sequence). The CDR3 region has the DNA TGTGCCAGTAGTACTGGGACAGGGATCTACGAGCAGTACTTC. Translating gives CASSTGTGIYEQYF.

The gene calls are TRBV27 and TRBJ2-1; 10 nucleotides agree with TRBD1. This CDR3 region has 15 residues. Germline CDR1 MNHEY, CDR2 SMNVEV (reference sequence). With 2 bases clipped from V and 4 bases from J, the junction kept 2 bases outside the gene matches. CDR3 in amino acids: CASSLGTGAYNEQFF. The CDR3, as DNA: TGTGCCAGCAGTTTAGGGACAGGGGCATACAATGAGCAGTTCTTC.

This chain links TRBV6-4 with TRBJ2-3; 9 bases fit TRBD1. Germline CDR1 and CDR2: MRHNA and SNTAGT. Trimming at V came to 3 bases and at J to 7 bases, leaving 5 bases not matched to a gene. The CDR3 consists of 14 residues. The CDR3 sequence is CASSEGTGHYTQYF. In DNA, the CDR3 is TGTGCCAGCAGTGAAGGGACAGGGCATTATACGCAGTATTTT.

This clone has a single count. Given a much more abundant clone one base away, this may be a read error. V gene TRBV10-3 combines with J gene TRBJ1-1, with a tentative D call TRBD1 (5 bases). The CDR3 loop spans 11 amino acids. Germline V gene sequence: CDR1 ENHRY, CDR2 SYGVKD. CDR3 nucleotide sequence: TGTGCCATCAAAGAGGACACTAAAGCTTTCTTT. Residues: CAIKEDTKAFF.

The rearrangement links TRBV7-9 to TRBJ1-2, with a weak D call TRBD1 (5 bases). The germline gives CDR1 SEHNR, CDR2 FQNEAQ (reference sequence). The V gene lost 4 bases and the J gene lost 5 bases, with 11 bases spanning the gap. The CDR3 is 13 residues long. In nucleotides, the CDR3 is TGTGCCAGCAGCTCGTTCCAGGGATATGGCTACACCTTC. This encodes CASSSFQGYGYTF.

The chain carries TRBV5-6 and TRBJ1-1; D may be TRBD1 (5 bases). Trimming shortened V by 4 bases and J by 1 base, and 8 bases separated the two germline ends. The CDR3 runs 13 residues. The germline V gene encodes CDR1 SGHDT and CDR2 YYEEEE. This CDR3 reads CASSLGGNTEAFF. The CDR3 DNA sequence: TGTGCCAGCAGCCTCGGGGGGAACACTGAAGCTTTCTTT.

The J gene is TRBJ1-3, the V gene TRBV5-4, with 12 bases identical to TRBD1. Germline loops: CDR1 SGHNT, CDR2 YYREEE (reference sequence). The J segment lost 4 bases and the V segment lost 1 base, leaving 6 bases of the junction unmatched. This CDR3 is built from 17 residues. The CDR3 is CASSLLSGTGGGNTIYF. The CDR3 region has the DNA TGTGCCAGCAGCTTGCTCTCCGGGACAGGGGGCGGAAACACCATATATTTT.

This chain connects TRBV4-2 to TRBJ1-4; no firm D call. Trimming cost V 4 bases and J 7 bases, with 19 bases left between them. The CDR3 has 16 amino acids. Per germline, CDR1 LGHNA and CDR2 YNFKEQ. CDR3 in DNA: TGTGCCAGCAGCCCGATAGGTGAGGGCGAACGTGAAAAACTGTTTTTT. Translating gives CASSPIGEGEREKLFF.

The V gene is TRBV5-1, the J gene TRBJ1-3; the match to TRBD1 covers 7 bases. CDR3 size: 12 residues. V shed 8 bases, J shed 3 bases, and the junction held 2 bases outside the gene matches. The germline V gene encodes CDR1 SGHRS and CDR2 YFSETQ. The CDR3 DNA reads TGCGCCAGTACAGGGGTTGGAAACACCATATATTTT. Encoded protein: CASTGVGNTIYF.

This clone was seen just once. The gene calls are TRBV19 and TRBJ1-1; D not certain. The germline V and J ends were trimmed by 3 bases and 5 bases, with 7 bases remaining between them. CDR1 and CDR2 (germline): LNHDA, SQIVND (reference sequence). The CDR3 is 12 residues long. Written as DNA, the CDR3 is TGTGCCAGTAGTATGTTTCGGACTGAAGCTTTCTTT. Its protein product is CASSMFRTEAFF.

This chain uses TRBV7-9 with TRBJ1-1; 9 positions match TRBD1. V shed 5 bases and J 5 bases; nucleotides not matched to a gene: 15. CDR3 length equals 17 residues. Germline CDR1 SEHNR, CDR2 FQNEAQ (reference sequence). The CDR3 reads CASSTPPRQGVRTEAFF. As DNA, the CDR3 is TGTGCCAGCAGCACCCCCCCGCGACAGGGGGTTAGGACTGAAGCTTTCTTT.